This T cell receptor (beta chain) was found in a study of cytomegalovirus exposure and HLA in healthy donors. Study summary: The study placed roughly four fifths of its approximately 430 genotyped donors in the Caucasian-associated ancestry cluster. Study outcomes and limitations: More than 15,000 TCR beta sequences were associated with HLA alleles at 0.05 false discovery rate in a later analysis. It is likely that the observed cluster of highly shared sequence variants was a sequencing artifact. The investigators catalogued under 200 TCR beta chains as cytomegalovirus-associated.

In germline, CDR1 is SGHTA, CDR2 FQGNSA. The CDR3 runs 14 residues. Trimming left V 1 base short and J 2 bases short, with 9 bases between. The study ran its PCR with 60 Vbeta and 13 Jbeta primers. The data were produced by immunoSEQ multiplex PCR, yet TCRdb's version contains in-frame clones alone and is incomplete. Altogether 150,000 to 180,000 clones are present, roughly 74% being singletons, with the ten largest covering 2.8%. Worth noting for this clone: The target antigen is unknown.

The source is a man younger than 35 in good health and CMV-seronegative. The V gene is TRBV7-2, the J gene TRBJ2-7, with a possible D match to TRBD1 (6 bases). The sequenced sample was PBMCs. CDR3 residues: CASSLVQGPYEQYV. In nucleotides, the CDR3 is TGTGCCAGCAGCTTAGTACAGGGACCCTACGAGCAGTACGTC.